This record covers a single T cell receptor beta chain. Antigen: not known. This specimen belongs to a study of CD8 T cells in Susac syndrome. Regarding the study as a whole: Susac syndrome CD8+ repertoires were clonally expanded, most strongly in CD8+ TEMRA cells.

The authors reverse transcribed 0.5 to 1 ug RNA with random hexamers. A multiplex approach, immunoSEQ multiplex PCR, amplified TCR beta CDR3 across 54 Vbeta and 13 Jbeta. TCRdb itself ran the immunoSEQ multiplex PCR reads through MiXCR, one entry per CDR3 protein. The sample contains 95,000 to 150,000 distinct CDR3 sequences, around 94% of which appear only once. In blood CD8+ and CD4+ T cells, TCR beta underwent sequencing. The TEMRA cells underwent FACS enrichment, while the CD8+ and CD4+ T cells underwent negative isolation. Per the germline V gene, CDR1 is MGHRA and CDR2 is YSYEKL. V shed 0 bases and J 7 bases; nucleotides not matched to a gene: 6. The CDR3 is 15 residues long.

The rearrangement uses TRBV4-1 and TRBJ2-5; TRBD1 agrees at 9 bases. The source of this sequence is a human donor with Susac syndrome. Input material: CD8+ T cells from PBMCs. The CDR3 coding sequence is TGCGCCAGCAGCCAAGATCTCCGACAGGGGGGGACCCAGTACTTC. Amino acid sequence: CASSQDLRQGGTQYF.